This TCR beta chain was recorded in a study of blood T cell repertoires in COVID-19. At the level of the study: Whether acute or convalescent, the COVID-19 samples came from the United States, Italy and Spain. In each case, the material was cDNA or gDNA derived from T cells, B-cell-depleted T cells, or PBMCs.

Germline CDR1 is LGHDT and CDR2 is YNNKEL (reference sequence). V dropped 6 bases and J dropped 0 bases, with 9 bases sitting between them. The CDR3 has 14 amino acids. Per the original methods: Estimated nucleated cell counts came from reference gene primer amplification. Produced via immunoSEQ multiplex PCR; TCRdb's table is partial and in-frame only. For V, J and clone size, that table is used; D and trimming come from the DNA. This sample has 250,000 to 300,000 clones, with around 89% found just once. Of note for this clone: The identical CDR3 is also encoded by other nucleotide sequences in the sample.

This rearrangement joins TRBV3-1 (or the pseudogene TRBV3-2) to TRBJ1-3; D not resolved. This TCR came from a man aged 40-49 years with acute or convalescent COVID-19. The sequencing sample was made of peripheral blood. As DNA, the CDR3 is TGTGCCAGCAGTCTTCCCAGCTCTGGAAACACCATATATTTT. This encodes CASSLPSSGNTIYF.